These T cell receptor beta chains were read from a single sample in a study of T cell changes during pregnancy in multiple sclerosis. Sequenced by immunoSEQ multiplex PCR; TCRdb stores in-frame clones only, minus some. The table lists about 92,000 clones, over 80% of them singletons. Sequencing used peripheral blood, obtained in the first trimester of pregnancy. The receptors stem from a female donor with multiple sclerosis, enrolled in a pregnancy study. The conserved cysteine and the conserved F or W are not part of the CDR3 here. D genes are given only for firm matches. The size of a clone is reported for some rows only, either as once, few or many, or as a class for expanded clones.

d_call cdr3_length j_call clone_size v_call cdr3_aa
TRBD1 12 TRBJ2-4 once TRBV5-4 ASSPGTGADIQY
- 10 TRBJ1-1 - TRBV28 ASNAGNTEAF
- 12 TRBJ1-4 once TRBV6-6 ASSYEGTSEKLF
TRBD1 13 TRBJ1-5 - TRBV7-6 ASSPGTGRLQPQH
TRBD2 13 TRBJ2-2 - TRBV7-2 ASSPGGARTGELF
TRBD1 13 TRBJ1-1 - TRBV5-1 ASSLNPGQGAEAF
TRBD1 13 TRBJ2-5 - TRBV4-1 ASSQPGGDSETQY
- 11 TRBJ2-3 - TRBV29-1 SARGTGTDTQY
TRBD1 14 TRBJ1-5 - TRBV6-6 ASKPKDRGGNQPQH
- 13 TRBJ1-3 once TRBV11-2 ASSLGASLRNTIY
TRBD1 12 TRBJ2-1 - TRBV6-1 ASRDRGLYNEQF
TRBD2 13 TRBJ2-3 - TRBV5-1 ASNRLAGSTDTQY
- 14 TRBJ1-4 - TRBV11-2 ASSSSWGGTNEKLF
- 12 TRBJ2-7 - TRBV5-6 ASSLVGLTYEQY
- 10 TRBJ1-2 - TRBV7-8 ASSLGLYGYT
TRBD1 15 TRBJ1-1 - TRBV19 ASSIRGQGVMNTEAF
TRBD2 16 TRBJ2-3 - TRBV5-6 ASSLSVWVAGDTDTQY
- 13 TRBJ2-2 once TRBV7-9 ASSLSGGGTGELF
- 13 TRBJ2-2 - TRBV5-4 ASSLVRGNTGELF
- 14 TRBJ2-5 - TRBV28 ASSLDLRTAQETQY
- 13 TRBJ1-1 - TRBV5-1 ASSSTPTGNTEAF
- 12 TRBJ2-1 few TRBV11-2 ASSLEQVGNEQF
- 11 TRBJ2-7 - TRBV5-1 ASSPWGPWEQY
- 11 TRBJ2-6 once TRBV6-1 TADSSGANVLT
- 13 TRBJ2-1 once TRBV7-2 ASSLPFTSLNEQF
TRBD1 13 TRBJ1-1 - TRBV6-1 ASSPLRQGEFEAF
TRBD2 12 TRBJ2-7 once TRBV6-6 ASSYRGLGGEQY
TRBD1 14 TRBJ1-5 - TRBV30 AWSVGTAFSNQPQH
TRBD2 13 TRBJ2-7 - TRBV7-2 ASSLAGGGVYEQY
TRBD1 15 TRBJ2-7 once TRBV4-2 ASSRRTGQGIPYEQY
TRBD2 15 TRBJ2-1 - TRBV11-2 ASSLGRLAGGRDEQF
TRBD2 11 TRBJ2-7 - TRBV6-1 ASSKREAGEQY
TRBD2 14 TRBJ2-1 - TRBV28 ASSLLSGRSYNEQF
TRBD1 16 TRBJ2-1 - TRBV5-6 ASSLGQGAPLSYNEQF
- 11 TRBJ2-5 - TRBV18 ASSPNGRETQY
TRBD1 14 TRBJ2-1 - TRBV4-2 ASSQDLGQGYNEQF
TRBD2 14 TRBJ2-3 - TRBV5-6 ASSNGLAGGTDTQY
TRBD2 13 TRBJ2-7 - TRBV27 ASRAGTSGTYEQY
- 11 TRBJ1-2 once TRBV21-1 ASSKARGDGYT
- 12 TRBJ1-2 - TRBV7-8 ASSPGGPRSGYT
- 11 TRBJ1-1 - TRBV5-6 ASSSAFLTEAF
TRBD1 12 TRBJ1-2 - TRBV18 ASSPGTVDYGYT
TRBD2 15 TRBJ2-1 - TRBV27 ASSSLSGRTRYNEQF
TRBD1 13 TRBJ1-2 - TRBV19 ASSRQGARDYGYT
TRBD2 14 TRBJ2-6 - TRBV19 ASSLAGHSGANVLT